The 17 T cell receptor beta chains below were found in one sample sequenced in a study of breast tumors, draining lymph nodes, adjacent tissues. TCRdb reprocessed the multiplex PCR reads with MiXCR, giving one entry per CDR3 protein. The table shows roughly 17,000 distinct CDR3 sequences, with about 64% occurring only once. The material sequenced was tumor-adjacent breast tissue. All receptors derive from a female donor with breast cancer. Some clones in this sample may be carry-over from other donors' samples.

V and J are TRBV5-1 and TRBJ2-7; 11 nucleotides agree with TRBD1. The CDR3 runs to 17 residues. With V trimmed by 2 bases and J by 3 bases, 10 bases remained unmatched. CDR1 and CDR2 from the germline V gene are SGHRS and YFSETQ. This CDR3 reads CASSFGTGGRQNYEQYF. The CDR3 DNA reads as TGCGCCAGCAGCTTCGGGACAGGGGGTCGACAGAACTACGAGCAGTACTTC.

The rearrangement uses TRBV12-3 or TRBV12-4 and TRBJ2-7; 9 nucleotides match TRBD1. CDR3 size: 15 residues. V shed 1 base and J 3 bases; nucleotides not matched to a gene: 4. In DNA, the CDR3 is TGTGCCAGCAGTTTAGGGGGGACAGGGTACTACGAGCAGTACTTC. Residues: CASSLGGTGYYEQYF.

In its sample, this clonotype is medium-sized. The chain joins TRBV9 to TRBJ1-6; the D gene is possibly TRBD1 (5 bases). Trimming shortened V by 0 bases and J by 10 bases, and 11 bases separated the two germline ends. This CDR3 region has 14 residues. CDR1 is SGDLS and CDR2 is YYNGEE in the germline V gene. The CDR3 region is CASSVGVWDSPLHF. The CDR3 coding sequence is TGTGCCAGCAGCGTAGGGGTATGGGACTCACCCCTCCACTTT.

This clonotype appeared many times. The chain recombines TRBV6-6 with TRBJ1-1; 9 bases fit TRBD1. CDR3 length: 14 residues. With V trimmed by 5 bases and J by 6 bases, 7 bases remained unmatched. The germline V gene encodes CDR1 MNHNY and CDR2 SVGAGI (reference sequence). The CDR3 DNA sequence: TGTGCCAGCAGTCTCGGACAGGGGATTTCTGAAGCTTTCTTT. Its protein product is CASSLGQGISEAFF.

This clonotype was counted at least ten times. The V and J genes are TRBV20-1 and TRBJ2-3, with TRBD2 matching over 7 bases. CDR1 and CDR2 from the germline V gene are DFQATT and SNEGSKA (reference sequence). The V gene end was trimmed by 5 bases and the J gene end by 1 base; junction bases not matched to a gene: 9. The CDR3 is made up of 15 amino acids. The CDR3 reads CSAPSLAGGTDTQYF. CDR3 in DNA: TGCAGTGCTCCTAGTTTGGCGGGGGGCACAGATACGCAGTATTTT.

The V call is TRBV24-1, the J call TRBJ2-7, with 7 bases that match TRBD2. CDR1 and CDR2 (germline): KGHDR, SFDVKD. V was pared by 5 bases and J by 5 bases, with 11 bases of the junction left unmatched. CDR3 length: 15 amino acids. DNA for the CDR3: TGTGCCACCAGTGTCGAACTAGCGCGCCTTAACGAGCAGTACTTC. It yields the protein CATSVELARLNEQYF.

By its share, this clonotype is medium-sized (0.01 to 0.1%). The rearrangement joins TRBV19 to TRBJ1-2, with 8 positions matching TRBD1. The CDR3 covers 15 residues. CDR1 is LNHDA and CDR2 is SQIVND in the germline V gene (reference sequence). V trimming: 5 bases; J trimming: 7 bases; junction bases outside the gene matches: 12. Written as DNA, the CDR3 is TGTGCCAGTAGTGATCAGGGGGCGCGACGGAGTGGCTACACCTTC. This sequence encodes CASSDQGARRSGYTF.

This clonotype was counted many times. The V gene is TRBV6-6, the J gene TRBJ2-3, with 10 nucleotides matching TRBD2. CDR1 MNHNY and CDR2 SVGAGI come from the germline V gene (reference sequence). V shed 0 bases, J shed 0 bases, and the junction held 3 bases outside the gene matches. The CDR3 is made up of 17 amino acids. The CDR3 nucleotides are TGTGCCAGCAGTTACTCAAAGCGGGGGGGTAGCACAGATACGCAGTATTTT. Protein: CASSYSKRGGSTDTQYF.

This clonotype has at least ten counts. The rearrangement links TRBV6-5 to TRBJ2-3, with TRBD1 matching over 7 bases. Germline V gene data show CDR1 as MNHEY and CDR2 as SVGAGI. Trimming at V came to 5 bases and at J to 4 bases, leaving 9 bases not matched to a gene. The CDR3 is 15 residues long. CDR3 protein: CASSPRTGFADTQYF. The CDR3 DNA follows: TGTGCCAGCAGTCCTCGGACAGGTTTCGCAGATACGCAGTATTTT.

The CDR3 DNA sequence: TGTGCCAGCAGCCATAGCGGGGGTAATGAGCAGTTCTTC. This sequence encodes CASSHSGGNEQFF. This chain connects TRBV9 to TRBJ2-1; the match to TRBD2 covers 9 bases. Germline assignment: CDR1 SGDLS and CDR2 YYNGEE. V was clipped by 4 bases and J by 7 bases; unmatched bases: 3. This CDR3 contains 13 residues.

This clonotype was detected only a few times. This chain links TRBV2 with TRBJ1-6; D unresolved. CDR3 size: 15 residues. V was pared by 10 bases and J by 13 bases, with 26 bases between. Germline values: CDR1 SNHLY, CDR2 FYNNEI. The CDR3 is CATTTWGGSGSPLHF. In DNA form, the CDR3 reads TGTGCCACTACAACATGGGGTGGGAGTGGTTCGCCCCTCCACTTT.

The chain joins TRBV7-9 to TRBJ1-6; the D gene is possibly TRBD1 (6 bases). Germline V CDR1 and CDR2: SEHNR, FQNEAQ (reference sequence). The germline V and J ends were trimmed by 8 bases and 8 bases, with 10 bases remaining between them. The CDR3 is 12 residues long. In DNA, the CDR3 is TGTGCCAGCGGGACACCTTATTCACCCCTCCACTTT. Its protein product is CASGTPYSPLHF.

The rearrangement links TRBV7-8 to TRBJ2-2; unclear D gene. Trimming took 1 base from V and 4 from J, leaving 4 bases between them. The CDR3 has 13 amino acids. The V gene's germline CDR1 is SGHVS and CDR2 FQNEAQ. Here the CDR3 reads CASSLVATGELFF. The CDR3 DNA reads as TGTGCCAGCAGCTTAGTGGCCACCGGGGAGCTGTTTTTT.

This clonotype has just one count. A much larger clone lies one base from this, so it may be a read error. CDR3 region: CASSFSPGRGTEAFF. The CDR3, as DNA: TGTGCCAGCAGCTTTAGTCCAGGGAGAGGCACTGAAGCTTTCTTT. This sequence joins TRBV5-8 and TRBJ1-1; perhaps TRBD1 as D (5 bases). From germline, CDR1 is SGHTS and CDR2 YDEGEE. With 2 bases removed from V and 4 bases from J, the gap between germline ends came to 15 bases. This CDR3 is 15 amino acids long.

The chain couples TRBV7-2 to TRBJ2-2; TRBD1 is a possible D gene (5 bases). Per germline, CDR1 SGHTA and CDR2 FQGNSA. Deletions cut 2 bases from V and 7 bases from J, with 8 bases between. The length of the CDR3 is 13 residues. CDR3: CASSLQGNGELFF. In nucleotides, the CDR3 is TGTGCCAGCAGCTTACAGGGTAACGGGGAGCTGTTTTTT.

The chain joins TRBV19 to TRBJ2-3; unclear D gene. Germline CDR1 is LNHDA and CDR2 is SQIVND (reference sequence). The V gene lost 3 bases and the J gene lost 3 bases, with 13 bases spanning the gap. The CDR3 has 15 residues. The CDR3 nucleotides read TGTGCCAGTAGTATCATGAAATTGGGTACAGATACGCAGTATTTT. Protein sequence: CASSIMKLGTDTQYF.

This clonotype was detected ten times or more. One end of the junction is discordant with germline, which a read error may explain. This sequence joins TRBV30 and TRBJ2-2, with D uncertain. This CDR3 is 12 amino acids long. Germline V gene data show CDR1 as GTSNPN and CDR2 as SVGIG (reference sequence). CDR3 coding DNA: TGTGCCTCCCCTTTGAACACCGGAGAGCTGTTTTTT. Protein: CASPLNTGELFF.